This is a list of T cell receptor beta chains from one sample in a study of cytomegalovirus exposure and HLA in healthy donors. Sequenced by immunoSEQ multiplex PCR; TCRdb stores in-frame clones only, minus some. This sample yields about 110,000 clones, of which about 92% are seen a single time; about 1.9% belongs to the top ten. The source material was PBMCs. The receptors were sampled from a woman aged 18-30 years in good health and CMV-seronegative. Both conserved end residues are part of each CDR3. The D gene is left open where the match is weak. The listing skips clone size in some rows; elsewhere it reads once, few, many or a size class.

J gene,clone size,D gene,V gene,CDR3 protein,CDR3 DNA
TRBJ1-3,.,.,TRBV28,CASSPAGRAGNTIYF,TGTGCCAGCAGTCCCGCGGGGCGGGCTGGAAACACCATATATTTT
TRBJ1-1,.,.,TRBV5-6,CASSLARQGMTEAFF,TGTGCCAGCAGCTTGGCTCGGCAGGGAATGACTGAAGCTTTCTTT
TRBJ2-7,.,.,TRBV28,CATYVEGAYEQYF,TGTGCCACCTATGTAGAGGGGGCCTACGAGCAGTACTTC
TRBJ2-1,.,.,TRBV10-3,CAIRVSVQGSYNEQFF,TGTGCCATCAGGGTCTCAGTGCAGGGGAGCTACAATGAGCAGTTCTTC
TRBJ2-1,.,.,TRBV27,CASRRGGEQFF,TGTGCCAGCCGGCGTGGCGGTGAGCAGTTCTTC
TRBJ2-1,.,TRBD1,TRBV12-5,CASGLVEGAAYNEQFF,TGTGCTAGTGGTTTGGTTGAGGGGGCGGCCTACAATGAGCAGTTCTTC
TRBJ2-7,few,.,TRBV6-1,CASSEVSIPEQYF,TGTGCCAGCAGTGAAGTCTCTATCCCCGAGCAGTACTTC
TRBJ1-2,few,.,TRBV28,CASGRGADGYTF,TGTGCCAGCGGGAGGGGGGCCGATGGCTACACCTTC
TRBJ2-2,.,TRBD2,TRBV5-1,CASSFVAGTTGELFF,TGCGCCAGCAGCTTTGTAGCGGGTACAACCGGGGAGCTGTTTTTT
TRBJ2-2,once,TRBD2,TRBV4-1,CASSQDRIGIAGGNTGELFF,TGCGCCAGCAGCCAAGATCGTATCGGGATAGCGGGGGGGAACACCGGGGAGCTGTTTTTT
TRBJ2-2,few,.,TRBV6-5,CASRADDSGELFF,TGTGCCAGCAGAGCGGATGACTCCGGGGAGCTGTTTTTT
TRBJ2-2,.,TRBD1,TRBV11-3,CASSFGQGTGELFF,TGTGCCAGCAGCTTTGGACAGGGGACCGGGGAGCTGTTTTTT
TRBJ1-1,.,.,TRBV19,CASRSFGQWNTEAFF,TGTGCCAGTAGGAGTTTTGGACAGTGGAACACTGAAGCTTTCTTT
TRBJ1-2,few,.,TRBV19,CASSSQGNYGYTF,TGTGCCAGTAGTTCCCAGGGCAACTATGGCTACACCTTC
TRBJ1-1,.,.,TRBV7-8,CASSGQYTEAFF,TGTGCCAGCAGCGGACAATACACTGAAGCTTTCTTT